The 12 T cell receptor beta chains listed next were all sequenced from one sample in a study of cytomegalovirus exposure and HLA in healthy donors. A multiplex PCR was run with 60 Vbeta primers and 13 Jbeta primers. The method was immunoSEQ multiplex PCR; TCRdb's version includes in-frame clones alone and lacks a portion of them. The sample lists about 140,000 clones, almost 85% occurring once. The specimen was PBMCs. These receptors originate from a man between 18 and 35 years old in good health and CMV-seropositive.

This chain joins TRBV5-1 and TRBJ2-7, with TRBD2 matching over 7 bases. V dropped 4 bases and J dropped 3; count of bases not matched to a gene: 13. CDR1 and CDR2 (germline): SGHRS, YFSETQ. The CDR3 consists of 16 residues. The CDR3 spells CASSLAWGGSYYEQYF. In nucleotides, the CDR3 is TGCGCCAGCAGCCTGGCCTGGGGAGGGTCTTACTACGAGCAGTACTTC.

CDR3 loop: CASSQGRNQPQHF. Written as DNA, the CDR3 is TGTGCCAGCTCACAGGGGCGGAATCAGCCCCAGCATTTT. This chain links TRBV18 with TRBJ1-5, with a possible D match to TRBD1 (5 bases). CDR3 length equals 13 residues. Germline V gene sequence: CDR1 KGHSH, CDR2 LQKENI. V was cut by 4 bases and J by 4 bases, with 8 bases left in between.

The chain couples TRBV6-4 to TRBJ2-5, with 9 positions matching TRBD1. The CDR3 contains 14 residues. Germline CDR1 and CDR2: MRHNA and SNTAGT. The V segment lost 6 bases and the J segment 3 bases; nucleotides outside the gene matches: 5. CDR3 loop: CASRLQGAEETQYF. The CDR3 nucleotides read TGTGCCAGCAGGTTACAGGGGGCGGAAGAGACCCAGTACTTC.

This chain links TRBV19 with TRBJ1-1; no definite D call. CDR1 and CDR2 from the germline V gene are LNHDA and SQIVND (reference sequence). The V end lost 3 bases, the J end lost 1 base, and 12 bases lay between the germline ends. The CDR3 is made up of 15 amino acids. The CDR3 coding sequence is TGTGCCAGTAGTATCGGAACAGTGTCGAACACTGAAGCTTTCTTT. Translation: CASSIGTVSNTEAFF.

The chain carries TRBV29-1 and TRBJ2-7, with 9 bases lining up with TRBD2. The CDR3 is 16 amino acids. Germline CDR1 SQVTM, CDR2 ANQGSEA. V was pared by 3 bases and J by 3 bases, with 12 bases of the junction left unmatched. As DNA, the CDR3 is TGCAGCGTTGAGGGGACTGACCAGCGGGAGGTCTACGAGCAGTACTTC. It is translated as CSVEGTDQREVYEQYF.

The V call is TRBV23-1, the J call TRBJ2-7; TRBD2 is a possible D gene (6 bases). TRBV23-1 is labeled an ORF, and its function is uncertain. The CDR3 spans 13 residues. Trimming stripped 6 bases from V and 5 bases from J, with 14 bases between. CDR3 nucleotides: TGCGCCAGCAGCGGGACTGACCCCAACGAGCAGTACTTC. Encoded protein: CASSGTDPNEQYF.

The chain couples TRBV5-8 to TRBJ2-7; D perhaps matches TRBD2 (5 bases). Per germline, CDR1 SGHTS and CDR2 YDEGEE. The CDR3 is made up of 14 amino acids. V lost 4 bases, J lost 0 bases, and 11 bases lay in between. The CDR3 DNA is TGTGCCAGCAGCCCACGGAGGAGCTCCTACGAGCAGTACTTC. Residues: CASSPRRSSYEQYF.

V usage is TRBV5-1 and J usage is TRBJ2-1, with 11 bases fitting TRBD2. V lost 3 bases to trimming and J lost 7 bases; unmatched junction nucleotides: 9. Germline-derived CDR1 and CDR2 are SGHRS and YFSETQ. This CDR3 is 16 amino acids long. The chain's CDR3 is CASSWEIAGGRNEQFF. CDR3 DNA sequence: TGCGCCAGCAGCTGGGAAATAGCGGGAGGGCGAAATGAGCAGTTCTTC.

The gene calls are TRBV7-2 and TRBJ2-3; 9 bases map to TRBD2. The CDR3 consists of 16 residues. Germline V gene lookup returns CDR1 SGHTA and CDR2 FQGNSA. With 0 bases clipped from V and 3 bases from J, the junction kept 4 bases outside the gene matches. CDR3: CASSLAGGRATDTQYF. CDR3 bases: TGTGCCAGCAGCTTAGCAGGCGGGAGGGCGACAGATACGCAGTATTTT.

CDR3: CASSLRQYEQYF. CDR3 sequence (DNA): TGTGCCAGCAGTTTGCGGCAGTACGAGCAGTACTTC. The rearrangement uses TRBV27 and TRBJ2-7; D uncertain. CDR3 size: 12 residues. Germline lookup yields CDR1 MNHEY and CDR2 SMNVEV (reference sequence). V gave up 3 bases and J gave up 4 bases, with 7 bases separating them.

The V gene is TRBV10-1, the J gene TRBJ2-7; 8 bases fit TRBD1. Germline-derived CDR1 and CDR2 are WNHNN and SYGVQD (reference sequence). The V and J ends lost 0 bases and 2 bases, in that order; junction bases with no gene match: 3. This CDR3 has 15 residues. CDR3 sequence: CASSESGTGAYEQYF. DNA for the CDR3: TGCGCCAGCAGTGAGTCGGGGACAGGAGCCTACGAGCAGTACTTC.

This clone was seen only once. The chain combines TRBV28 with TRBJ1-1; D is ambiguous. V shed 6 bases and J shed 8 bases, with 13 bases lying between them. Germline V CDR1 and CDR2: MDHEN, SYDVKM. CDR3 length: 12 amino acids. CDR3 loop: CASSLRGPEAFF. CDR3 nucleotides: TGTGCCAGCAGCCTTCGAGGGCCCGAAGCTTTCTTT. Full variable domain (missing parts from reference TRBV28 and TRBJ1-1): DVKVTQSSRYLVKRTGEKVFLECVQDMDHENMFWYRQDPGLGLRLIYFSYDVKMKEKGDIPEGYSVSREKKERFSLILESASTNQTSMYLCASSLRGPEAFFGQGTRLTVV.